What follows describes a single TCR beta chain. The data originate from a study of patients and donors after allogeneic stem cell transplantation. The CDR3 has 12 residues. V was pared by 10 bases and J by 6 bases, with 13 bases between. From germline, CDR1 is MNHEY and CDR2 SMNVEV (reference sequence). TCRdb reprocessed the RT-PCR reads with MiXCR, giving one entry per CDR3 protein. Among approximately 430,000 distinct CDR3 sequences listed, 16% were seen once. J is TRBJ2-1 and V is TRBV27; D possibly uses TRBD1 or TRBD2 (5 bases each). The source material was blood, either unsorted or a sorted T cell fraction (not recorded which). The TCR originated in a human donor who was either an allogeneic HSCT recipient or a stem cell or donor lymphocyte infusion donor (not recorded which). It is not recorded whose cells these are; they may come from a transplant donor. CDR3 DNA: TGTGCCACCTTGGGGGATTCCAATGAGCAGTTCTTC. Translated: CATLGDSNEQFF.